These 14 T cell receptor beta chains were all obtained from the same sample, sequenced in a study of T-cell reconstitution after alpha-beta-depleted transplantation in children (dated by TCRdb to between 2015 and 2016). Library preparation employed PCR. The sequencer listed for this sample is Illumina HiSeq 2500. TCR library preparation used molecular barcoding, with unique molecular identifiers applied to normalize quantification of the TCRbeta repertoire. Starting from the raw public reads, TCRdb applied fastp trimming at Q25, assembled clones with MiXCR and retained in-frame beta chains. Entries are consolidated by CDR3 protein sequence, retaining the most common genes and DNA. Recorded for this sample are 240,000 or so distinct CDR3 sequences; roughly 8.2% of them occurred a single time. The ten most abundant clones make up under 8% of the sample. The treatment or condition label for this specimen denotes: allogeneic hematopoietic cell transplantation with graft depleted of TCRalphabeta T cells and CD19 B cells.

Sequenced material: PBMCs, mostly from graft donor cells, taken 180 days after TCRalphabeta/CD19-depleted stem cell transplant. The receptor source for this set is a male patient younger than 18 who had a stem cell transplant for acute lymphoblastic leukemia, so the T cells may come from the graft donor.

This clonotype was found a few times. V gene TRBV2 combines with J gene TRBJ2-2; tentatively, D is TRBD2 (6 bases). The CDR3 runs to 16 residues. Trimming took off 7 bases at V and 5 bases at J, with 20 bases between the two ends. CDR1 SNHLY and CDR2 FYNNEI come from the germline V gene. CDR3 sequence: CASNKILARETGELFF. The CDR3 DNA reads TGTGCCAGCAATAAGATATTGGCCCGGGAGACCGGGGAGCTGTTTTTT.

This clonotype was counted at least ten times. The chain is built from TRBV20-1 and TRBJ2-1, with 11 bases identical to TRBD1. The ends lost 6 bases at V and 4 bases at J; junction bases unmatched: 2. Germline V CDR1 and CDR2: DFQATT, SNEGSKA (reference sequence). This CDR3 has 13 amino acids. CDR3: CSAGTGGYNEQFF. The CDR3 bases are TGCAGTGCCGGGACAGGGGGTTACAATGAGCAGTTCTTC.

This clonotype has a count of ten or more. This chain joins TRBV29-1 and TRBJ2-3; 8 bases map to TRBD2. J lost 4 bases, V lost 4 bases, and 4 bases had no gene match. Germline assignment: CDR1 SQVTM and CDR2 ANQGSEA. The CDR3 consists of 13 residues. CDR3: CSVAGGPADTQYF. The CDR3 DNA sequence: TGCAGCGTTGCGGGGGGGCCGGCAGATACGCAGTATTTT.

This clonotype was seen ten or more times. V is TRBV6-5 and J is TRBJ1-1; TRBD1 matches 7 bases. Trimming cost V 4 bases and J 4 bases; bases outside gene matches: 6. The germline gives CDR1 MNHEY, CDR2 SVGAGI. The length of the CDR3 is 14 residues. DNA of the CDR3: TGTGCCAGCAGTTGGTCCCGACAGGGCACTGAAGCTTTCTTT. Translating it yields CASSWSRQGTEAFF.

With regard to this clonotype: Since the CDR3 does not end with the conserved phenylalanine or tryptophan, this likely comes from a read error. The chain is built from TRBV12-3 or TRBV12-4 and TRBJ1-1; 8 bases match TRBD1. This CDR3 has 14 amino acids. V lost 5 bases to trimming and J lost 2 bases; unmatched junction nucleotides: 4. The CDR3 DNA sequence: TGTGCCAGCAGTCGTGACAGGGGAAACACTGAAGCTTTCGTT. Its protein is CASSRDRGNTEAFV.

This clonotype was detected ten times or more. The rearrangement uses TRBV12-3 or TRBV12-4 and TRBJ2-2; D is unclear. CDR3 length: 15 residues. The V end lost 4 bases, the J end lost 2 bases, and 11 bases lay between the germline ends. Here the CDR3 reads CASSSQMGNTGELFF. Here the CDR3 DNA reads TGTGCCAGCAGTTCACAGATGGGAAACACCGGGGAGCTGTTTTTT.

The chain employs TRBV29-1 and TRBJ2-1, with 9 bases matching TRBD2. This CDR3 is built from 16 residues. Germline V lookup: CDR1 SQVTM, CDR2 ANQGSEA. The V and J ends lost 2 bases and 3 bases, in that order; junction bases with no gene match: 8. CDR3 residues: CSVEPGASGNYNEQFF. CDR3 nucleotides: TGCAGCGTTGAACCCGGGGCTAGCGGGAACTACAATGAGCAGTTCTTC.

This clonotype has ten or more counts. This rearrangement joins TRBV6-1 to TRBJ2-7; 10 bases are shared with TRBD2. After removal of 10 bases from V and 5 bases from J, the junction contained 14 bases not matched to a gene. CDR1 is MNHNS and CDR2 is SASEGT in the germline V gene. This CDR3 is built from 15 residues. The CDR3 spells CATKSSGGAYNEQYF. The CDR3, as DNA: TGTGCCACCAAGTCGAGCGGGGGGGCTTATAACGAGCAGTACTTC.

This clonotype was seen at least ten times. This sequence joins TRBV27 and TRBJ1-5; no definite D call. Germline-derived CDR1 and CDR2 are MNHEY and SMNVEV (reference sequence). Trimming pared 6 bases from V and 3 bases from J, leaving 9 bases between. The CDR3 contains 13 residues. DNA of the CDR3: TGTGCCAGCAGCCGGGGTTTCAATCAGCCCCAGCATTTT. As protein: CASSRGFNQPQHF.

This clonotype was observed at least ten times. The gene calls are TRBV28 and TRBJ2-7, with 9 bases aligning to TRBD2. This CDR3 is 15 amino acids long. Germline values: CDR1 MDHEN, CDR2 SYDVKM. The V and J ends lost 3 bases and 7 bases, in that order; junction bases with no gene match: 10. CDR3 in amino acids: CASSLGAGGAGEQYF. The CDR3 bases are TGTGCCAGCAGTTTGGGGGCGGGGGGGGCGGGAGAGCAGTACTTC.

This clonotype showed up many times. The gene calls are TRBV7-9 and TRBJ1-3; D is unclear. V was pared by 8 bases and J by 4 bases, with 18 bases between. The CDR3 contains 15 residues. The germline V gene has CDR1 SEHNR and CDR2 FQNEAQ (reference sequence). The CDR3 nucleotides are TGTGCCAGCGGTCTGAGGGCCGCTTCAGGAAACACCATATATTTT. This translates into CASGLRAASGNTIYF. The full variable domain, its missing parts supplied by reference TRBV7-9 and TRBJ1-3, is DTGVSQNPRHKITKRGQNVTFRCDPISEHNRLYWYRQTLGQGPEFLTYFQNEAQLEKSRLLSDRFSAERPKGSFSTLEIQRTEQGDSAMYLCASGLRAASGNTIYFGEGSWLTVV.

In this sample, this clonotype turned up a few times. The chain combines TRBV5-1 with TRBJ2-5; no clear D. The CDR3 runs to 14 residues. The V end lost 0 bases, the J end lost 10 bases, and 16 bases lay between the germline ends. The V gene's germline CDR1 is SGHRS and CDR2 YFSETQ. The CDR3 region is CASSLEAIWASQYF. The CDR3, as DNA: TGCGCCAGCAGCTTGGAGGCCATTTGGGCGAGCCAGTACTTC.

This clonotype was counted at least ten times. The chain combines TRBV18 with TRBJ2-1, with TRBD2 matching 12 bases. This CDR3 has 18 amino acids. Per the germline V gene, CDR1 is KGHSH and CDR2 is LQKENI. V gave up 3 bases and J gave up 2 bases; unmatched junction bases: 8. The CDR3 loop is CASSPSTSGSTPYNEQFF. Written as DNA, the CDR3 is TGTGCCAGCTCACCGTCGACTAGCGGGAGCACCCCCTACAATGAGCAGTTCTTC.

This clonotype was seen repeatedly, ten times or more. V usage is TRBV7-8 and J usage is TRBJ2-4, with 16 bases lining up with TRBD2. Trimming took 0 bases from V and 2 from J; bases not matched to a gene: 7. The CDR3 extends over 20 amino acids. Germline CDR1 reads SGHVS; CDR2 reads FQNEAQ. CDR3 sequence: CASSLAGTSGRAGTKNIQYF. The CDR3 DNA follows: TGTGCCAGCAGCTTAGCAGGGACTAGCGGGAGGGCCGGAACCAAAAACATTCAGTACTTC.